The following is a T cell receptor beta chain sequence with its context. This record comes from a study of blood T cell repertoires in COVID-19. Overall study context: There were acute and convalescent COVID-19 samples, and they came from the United States, Italy and Spain. Sample material is recorded as cDNA or gDNA derived from T cells, B-cell-depleted T cells, or PBMCs.

In the original analysis: Nucleated cell counts were estimated from reference gene primer amplification. Generated by immunoSEQ multiplex PCR, the TCRdb table keeps only in-frame clones and is missing some. From that table come the V and J calls and clone size; the DNA was used to work out D and trimming. The profile shows about 230,000 clones, around four fifths of them singletons. CDR1 and CDR2 from the germline V gene are KGHSH and LQKENI. This CDR3 has 15 residues. Between the trimmed V and J ends, which lost 3 bases and 3 bases, there was a span of 11 bases. The origin of this receptor is a woman in her 70s with active or convalescent COVID-19. Material for sequencing was peripheral blood. This chain joins TRBV18 and TRBJ1-4; D remains unclear. The CDR3 nucleotides read TGTGCCAGCTCACCCTCCGGGGTGTCTAATGAAAAACTGTTTTTT. Translating gives CASSPSGVSNEKLFF. Full variable domain (missing parts from reference TRBV18 and TRBJ1-4): NAGVMQNPRHLVRRRGQEARLRCSPMKGHSHVYWYRQLPEEGLKFMVYLQKENIIDESGMPKERFSAEFPKEGPSILRIQQVVRGDSAAYFCASSPSGVSNEKLFFGSGTQLSVL.